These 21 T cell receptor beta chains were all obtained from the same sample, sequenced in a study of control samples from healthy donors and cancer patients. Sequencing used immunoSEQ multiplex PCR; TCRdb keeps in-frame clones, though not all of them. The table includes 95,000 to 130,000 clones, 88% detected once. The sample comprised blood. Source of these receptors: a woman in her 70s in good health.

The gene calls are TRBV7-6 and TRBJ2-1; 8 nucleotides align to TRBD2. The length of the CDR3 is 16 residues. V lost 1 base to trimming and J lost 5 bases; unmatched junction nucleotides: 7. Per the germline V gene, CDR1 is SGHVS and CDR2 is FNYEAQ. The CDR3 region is CASSLGAFSGDNEQFF. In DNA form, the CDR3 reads TGTGCCAGCAGCTTAGGCGCTTTTAGCGGGGACAATGAGCAGTTCTTC. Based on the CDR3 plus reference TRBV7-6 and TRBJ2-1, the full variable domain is GAGVSQSPRYKVTKRGQDVALRCDPISGHVSLYWYRQALGQGPEFLTYFNYEAQQDKSGLPNDRFSAERPEGSISTLTIQRTEQRDSAMYRCASSLGAFSGDNEQFFGPGTRLTVL.

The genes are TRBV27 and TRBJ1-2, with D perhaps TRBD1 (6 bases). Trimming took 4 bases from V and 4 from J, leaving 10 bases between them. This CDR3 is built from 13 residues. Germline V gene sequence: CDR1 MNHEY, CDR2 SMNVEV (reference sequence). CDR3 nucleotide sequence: TGTGCCAGCAGTTCAGACAGGCGCTATGGCTACACCTTC. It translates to CASSSDRRYGYTF.

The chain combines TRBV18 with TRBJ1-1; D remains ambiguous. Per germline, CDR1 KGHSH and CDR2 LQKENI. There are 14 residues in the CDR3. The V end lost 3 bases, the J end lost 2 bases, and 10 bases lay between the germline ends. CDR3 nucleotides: TGTGCCAGCTCACCGAGCATGGGAAACACTGAAGCTTTCTTT. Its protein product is CASSPSMGNTEAFF. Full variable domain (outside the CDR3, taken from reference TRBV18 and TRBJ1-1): NAGVMQNPRHLVRRRGQEARLRCSPMKGHSHVYWYRQLPEEGLKFMVYLQKENIIDESGMPKERFSAEFPKEGPSILRIQQVVRGDSAAYFCASSPSMGNTEAFFGQGTRLTVV.

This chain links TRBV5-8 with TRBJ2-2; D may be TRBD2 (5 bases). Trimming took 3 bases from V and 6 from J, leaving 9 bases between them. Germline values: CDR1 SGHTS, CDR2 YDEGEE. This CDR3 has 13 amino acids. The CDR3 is CASSSAVAGELFF. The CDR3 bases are TGTGCCAGCAGCTCAGCGGTCGCCGGGGAGCTGTTTTTT.

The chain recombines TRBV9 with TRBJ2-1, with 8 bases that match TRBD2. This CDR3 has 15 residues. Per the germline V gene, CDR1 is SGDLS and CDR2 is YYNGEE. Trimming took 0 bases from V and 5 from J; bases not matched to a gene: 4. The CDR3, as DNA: TGTGCCAGCAGCGTAGCCCCGGGGGGGCACAATGAGCAGTTCTTC. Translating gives CASSVAPGGHNEQFF.

The CDR3 region is CAITGDRENTEAFF. CDR3 coding DNA: TGTGCCATCACCGGGGACAGGGAGAACACTGAAGCTTTCTTT. The chain couples TRBV10-3 to TRBJ1-1; 9 positions match TRBD1. The CDR3 contains 14 residues. Looked up from germline, CDR1 is ENHRY and CDR2 is SYGVKD. The junction had 4 bases not matched to a gene; V was cut back by 7 bases and J by 1 base.

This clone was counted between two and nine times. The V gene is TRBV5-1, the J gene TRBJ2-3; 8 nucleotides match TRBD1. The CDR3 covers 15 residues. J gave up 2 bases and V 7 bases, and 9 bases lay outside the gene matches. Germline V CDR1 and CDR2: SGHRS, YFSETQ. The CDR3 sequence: CASCVAGQVTDTQYF. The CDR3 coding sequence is TGCGCCAGCTGTGTGGCGGGACAGGTCACAGATACGCAGTATTTT.

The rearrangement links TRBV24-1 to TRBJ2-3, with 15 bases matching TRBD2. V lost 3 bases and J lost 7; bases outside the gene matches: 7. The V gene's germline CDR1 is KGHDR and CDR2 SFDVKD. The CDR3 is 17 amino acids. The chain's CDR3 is CATSDMGTSGGWNTQYF. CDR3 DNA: TGTGCCACCAGTGATATGGGGACTAGCGGGGGGTGGAATACGCAGTATTTT.

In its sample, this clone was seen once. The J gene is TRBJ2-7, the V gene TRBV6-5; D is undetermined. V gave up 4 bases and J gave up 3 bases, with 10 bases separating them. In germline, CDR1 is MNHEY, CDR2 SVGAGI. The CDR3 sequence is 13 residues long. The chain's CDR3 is CASSSGRDYEQYF. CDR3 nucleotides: TGTGCCAGCAGTTCCGGACGCGACTACGAGCAGTACTTC.

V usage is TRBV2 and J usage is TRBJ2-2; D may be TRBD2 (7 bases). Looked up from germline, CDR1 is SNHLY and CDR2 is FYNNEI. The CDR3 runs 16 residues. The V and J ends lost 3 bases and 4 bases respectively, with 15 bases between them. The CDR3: CASSDTGGRSTGELFF. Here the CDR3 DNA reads TGTGCCAGCAGTGACACGGGGGGCAGGAGCACCGGGGAGCTGTTTTTT.

The chain's CDR3 is CASSEGRIPYEQYF. The CDR3 region has the DNA TGTGCCAGCAGTGAAGGAAGGATTCCCTACGAGCAGTACTTC. This rearrangement joins TRBV6-1 to TRBJ2-7, with D uncertain. This CDR3 region has 14 residues. Germline V CDR1 and CDR2: MNHNS, SASEGT. V dropped 1 base and J dropped 2 bases, with 9 bases sitting between them.

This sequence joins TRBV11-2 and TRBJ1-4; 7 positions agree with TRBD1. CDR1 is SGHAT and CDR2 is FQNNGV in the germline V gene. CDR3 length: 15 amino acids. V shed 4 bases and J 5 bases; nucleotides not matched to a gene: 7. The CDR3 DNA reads TGTGCCAGCAGCTGGGGGACAGTGACCAATGAAAAACTGTTTTTT. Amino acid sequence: CASSWGTVTNEKLFF.

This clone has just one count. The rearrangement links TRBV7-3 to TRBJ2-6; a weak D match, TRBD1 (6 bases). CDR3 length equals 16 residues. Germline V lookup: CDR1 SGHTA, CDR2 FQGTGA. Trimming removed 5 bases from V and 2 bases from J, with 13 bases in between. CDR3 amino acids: CASSPTGSAGANVLTF. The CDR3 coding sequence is TGTGCCAGCAGCCCTACAGGGAGCGCTGGGGCCAACGTCCTGACTTTC.

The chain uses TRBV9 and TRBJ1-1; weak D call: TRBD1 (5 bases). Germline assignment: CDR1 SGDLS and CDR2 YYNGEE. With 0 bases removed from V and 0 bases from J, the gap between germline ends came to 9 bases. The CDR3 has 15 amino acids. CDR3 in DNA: TGTGCCAGCAGCGTAGGCGGGACCATGAACACTGAAGCTTTCTTT. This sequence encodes CASSVGGTMNTEAFF.

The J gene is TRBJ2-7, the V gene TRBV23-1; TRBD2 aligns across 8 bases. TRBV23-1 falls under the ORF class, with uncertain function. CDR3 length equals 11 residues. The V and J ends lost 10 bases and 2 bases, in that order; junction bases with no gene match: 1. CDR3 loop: CATGGAYEQYF. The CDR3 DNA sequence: TGCGCCACGGGGGGGGCCTACGAGCAGTACTTC.

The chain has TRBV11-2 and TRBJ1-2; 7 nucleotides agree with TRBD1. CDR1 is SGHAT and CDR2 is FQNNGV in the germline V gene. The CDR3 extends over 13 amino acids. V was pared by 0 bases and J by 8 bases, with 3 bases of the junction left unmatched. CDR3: CASSLDRGNGYTF. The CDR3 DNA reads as TGTGCCAGCAGCTTAGACAGGGGGAACGGCTACACCTTC.

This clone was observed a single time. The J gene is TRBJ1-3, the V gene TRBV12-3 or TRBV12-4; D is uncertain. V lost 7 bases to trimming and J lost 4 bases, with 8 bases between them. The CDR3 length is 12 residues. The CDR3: CASKPSGNTIYF. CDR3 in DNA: TGTGCCAGCAAGCCCTCGGGAAACACCATATATTTT.

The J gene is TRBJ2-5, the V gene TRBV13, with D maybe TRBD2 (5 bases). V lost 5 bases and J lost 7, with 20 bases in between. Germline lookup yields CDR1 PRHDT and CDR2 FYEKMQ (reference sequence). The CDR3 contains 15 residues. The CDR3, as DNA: TGTGCCAGCAGCCTACGCGGGTTGTCTCGAGTGACCCAGTACTTC. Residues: CASSLRGLSRVTQYF.

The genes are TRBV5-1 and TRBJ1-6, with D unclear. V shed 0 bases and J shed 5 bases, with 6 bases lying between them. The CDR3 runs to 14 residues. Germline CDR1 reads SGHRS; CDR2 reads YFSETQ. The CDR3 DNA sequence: TGCGCCAGCAGCTTGGACTTCAATAATTCACCCCTCCACTTT. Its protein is CASSLDFNNSPLHF.

CDR3 region: CASSRSGLSDTQYF. Written as DNA, the CDR3 is TGTGCCAGCAGCCGCTCGGGCCTCTCGGATACGCAGTATTTT. The chain is built from TRBV7-3 and TRBJ2-3; D is undetermined. The CDR3 loop spans 14 amino acids. CDR1 is SGHTA and CDR2 is FQGTGA in the germline V gene. V was shortened by 5 bases and J by 6 bases, with 15 bases between the two germline ends.

This chain's CDR3 is CASSQTGGAGNTIYF. In DNA form, the CDR3 reads TGTGCCAGCAGCCAGACAGGGGGTGCTGGAAACACCATATATTTT. The rearrangement links TRBV3-1 (or the pseudogene TRBV3-2) to TRBJ1-3, with 9 bases that match TRBD1. The ends lost 3 bases at V and 2 bases at J; junction bases unmatched: 2. CDR1 and CDR2 from the germline V gene are LGHDT and YNNKEL (reference sequence). This CDR3 is built from 15 residues.